These T cell receptor beta chains were read from a single sample in a study of tumor and adjacent non-tumor tissue in lung cancer. Each CDR3 protein is one row after TCRdb ran MiXCR on the multiplex PCR reads. This sample yields 80,000 or so distinct CDR3 sequences, of which approximately 80% are seen a single time; approximately 55% belongs to the top ten. Sequenced sample: distant non-tumor lung tissue. The receptors originated from a man aged 55 to 70 with non-small cell lung cancer. CDR3s include the opening cysteine and the closing phenylalanine or tryptophan.

j_call cdr3_length v_call cdr3_aa
TRBJ1-2 14 TRBV25-1 CASSEGAGLYGYTF
TRBJ1-1 13 TRBV4-1 CTNRREGDTEAFF
TRBJ2-6 17 TRBV6-5 CASSLAGASSEANVLTF
TRBJ1-4 20 TRBV6-1 CTSSEFTSFGASATNEKLFF
TRBJ1-5 15 TRBV6-5 CTSCYSGQGSQHQHF
TRBJ2-5 15 TRBV20-1 CSARLSAHSEETQYF
TRBJ2-3 15 TRBV12-3/TRBV12-4 CGSSRGSGGVTGPYF
TRBJ2-7 16 TRBV11-2 CASRRGREALSYEQYF
TRBJ1-1 14 TRBV6-2/TRBV6-3 CANSYPYGNIETFF
TRBJ2-5 14 TRBV20-1 CSARLTLTSVTQYF
TRBJ2-1 15 TRBV20-1 CSVDSVGGQWNEQFF
TRBJ1-2 15 TRBV11-2 CASSSLGGGAFSYTF
TRBJ2-2 15 TRBV11-2 CASGEGARSTWELFF
TRBJ1-1 14 TRBV11-3 CASRSHGQKTEAFF
TRBJ1-1 14 TRBV6-1 CASSSAASGTEAFF
TRBJ1-1 18 TRBV4-1 CASSHPRGEGEKNIEASF
TRBJ1-2 13 TRBV7-9 CASSFGGGFYYTF
TRBJ2-1 15 TRBV5-4 CTSSGGGRTRNEQFF
TRBJ2-1 14 TRBV5-6 CASTVRGSYNEQFF
TRBJ2-7 13 TRBV4-1 CARSEDRDYEQYF
TRBJ2-3 19 TRBV11-3 CASSLDPLEVGGRTDMQYF
TRBJ2-1 15 TRBV10-2 CASNGLAGALKEQFF
TRBJ2-1 14 TRBV10-2 CATYGVGPYNDQLF
TRBJ2-5 14 TRBV11-2 CASSAGQIQETEYF
TRBJ2-7 13 TRBV6-5 CAAVTGKVYGQYF
TRBJ2-1 14 TRBV29-1 CSAHPGTSGSRQFF
TRBJ1-5 15 TRBV10-2 CASSLGRGRNQPEHF
TRBJ1-4 16 TRBV20-1 CSTFTTFLARSEKLFF
TRBJ2-3 14 TRBV11-2 CASSLDMVTDTQYF
TRBJ1-1 16 TRBV12-3/TRBV12-4 CTISLVGLGMNTEAFF
TRBJ1-2 13 TRBV5-4 CTNSRDEEGGYTF